A selection of T cell receptor beta chains follows, all from one sample in a study of OX40 agonist ivuxolimab in advanced cancers. Some clones are missing from TCRdb's copy, which holds only in-frame ones; the method was immunoSEQ multiplex PCR. This sample has approximately 88,000 clones, with nearly 90% found just once. Source: CD4+ or CD8+ T cells sorted from blood, taken in a trial of the OX40 agonist ivuxolimab. These receptors came from an adult with an advanced solid tumor such as melanoma, head and neck, liver or kidney cancer. The CDR3 runs from the conserved cysteine through the conserved F or W. The D gene is left open where the match is weak. The listing skips clone size in some rows; elsewhere it reads once, few, many or a size class.

TRBV5-6	TRBD1	TRBJ1-3	-	TGTGCCAGCAGCTGGGGAAGACAGGGGTCGAGGGGTGGAAACACCATATATTTT	CASSWGRQGSRGGNTIYF
TRBV27	TRBD2	TRBJ2-4	-	TGTGCCAGCAGTTTATGGGAGGGGGCCAAAAACATTCAGTACTTC	CASSLWEGAKNIQYF
TRBV5-4	TRBD2	TRBJ2-3	-	TGTGCCAGCAGCAGGCGGGCTAGCGGAAACACAGATACGCAGTATTTT	CASSRRASGNTDTQYF
TRBV5-4	TRBD1	TRBJ2-2	-	TGTGCCAGCGGGACAGAGTTGATTGCGAACACCGGGGAGCTGTTTTTT	CASGTELIANTGELFF
TRBV4-1	TRBD1	TRBJ1-4	-	TGCGCCAGCAGCCCTCGGATTGACAGGGGCGGGGAAAAACTGTTTTTT	CASSPRIDRGGEKLFF
TRBV7-2	-	TRBJ1-4	once	TGTGCCAGCAGCCTCCAGAAGGTTGCAACTAATGAAAAACTGTTTTTT	CASSLQKVATNEKLFF
TRBV13	-	TRBJ2-5	-	TGTGCCAGCAGCTTAGCCTCCCGAACAGGGACTCGGGAGACCCAGTACTTC	CASSLASRTGTRETQYF
TRBV7-8	-	TRBJ1-1	-	TGTGCCAGCAGCTTAGTTTGGCAGACTGAAGCTTTCTTT	CASSLVWQTEAFF
TRBV15	-	TRBJ1-6	-	TGTGCCACCAGCAGAGAACGCCCGGGCTATAATTCACCCCTCCACTTT	CATSRERPGYNSPLHF
TRBV11-2	-	TRBJ1-3	-	TGTGCCAGCAGCTTAGACCAAGGAAACACCATATATTTT	CASSLDQGNTIYF
TRBV10-3	-	TRBJ1-1	few	TGTGCCATCAGTGACTACAGGAAGGCGAACACTGAAGCTTTCTTT	CAISDYRKANTEAFF
TRBV10-1	-	TRBJ2-5	-	TGCGCCAGCAGTGAGTCGGGGCGGAGGACCCAGTACTTC	CASSESGRRTQYF
TRBV9	TRBD2	TRBJ2-3	-	TGTGCCAGCAGCGAAGGGGTAATCGCTCTAGCGGGGGGCCGGCTCACAGATACGCAGTATTTT	CASSEGVIALAGGRLTDTQYF
TRBV19	-	TRBJ1-5	-	TGTGCCAGTAGTGCCCGAGGTAGAGGGTATAGCAATCAGCCCCAGCATTTT	CASSARGRGYSNQPQHF
TRBV6-5	TRBD2	TRBJ2-7	-	TGTGCCAGCAGTTACTGGCTAGCGGGGCTCAACGAGCAGTACTTC	CASSYWLAGLNEQYF
TRBV27	-	TRBJ2-4	-	TGTGCCAGCAGTTCTTGGAACTTAGCCAAAAACATTCAGTACTTC	CASSSWNLAKNIQYF
TRBV7-9	-	TRBJ2-6	few	TGTGCCAGCCCTGCGGGGGCTCGGGCCAACGTCCTGACTTTC	CASPAGARANVLTF
TRBV11-2	TRBD2	TRBJ2-3	-	TGTGCCAGCAGCTTAAGGGCTAGCGGGGGTACAGATACGCAGTATTTT	CASSLRASGGTDTQYF
TRBV4-2	TRBD1	TRBJ1-2	once	TGTGCCAGCAGCCATGACACAGGGGGGTACACCTTC	CASSHDTGGYTF
TRBV2	-	TRBJ2-2	-	TGTGCCAGCAAGGTCAGGGGGGCGATGAACACCGGGGAGCTGTTTTTT	CASKVRGAMNTGELFF
TRBV28	-	TRBJ1-1	-	TGTGCCAGCAGTTTAGGTATGAACACTGAAGCTTTCTTT	CASSLGMNTEAFF
TRBV10-3	TRBD1	TRBJ2-2	-	TGTGCCAACGCGGGACAGGTGAACACCGGGGAGCTGTTTTTT	CANAGQVNTGELFF